This section outlines one T cell receptor (beta chain) sequence together with its context. Antigen unknown. Between the trimmed V and J ends, which lost 10 bases and 3 bases, there was a span of 12 bases. CDR3 length equals 12 residues. Germline V gene data show CDR1 as SNHLY and CDR2 as FYNNEI. The data stem from a study of cytomegalovirus exposure and HLA in healthy donors. Study results and caveats: In presence/absence analyses, roughly uniform sequencing depth across donors was assumed. Most TCR sequences were rare, but some public TCRs occurred in many donors. Other equally common chains were less clonally expanded than HLA-associated TCR beta chains, a later analysis showed.

Researchers ran the PCR with 60 Vbeta and 13 Jbeta primers. Measured with immunoSEQ multiplex PCR; TCRdb has only the in-frame clones, and not every one. This sample carries 130,000 or so clones, about two thirds of them seen once, and the ten largest clones take over 5%. The chain recombines TRBV2 with TRBJ2-5; TRBD1 is a possible D gene (5 bases). The sample was PBMCs. This clonotype originated in a man aged 35 to 55 in good health and CMV-seropositive. In nucleotides, the CDR3 is TGTGCCACCGGAAAAGGGGAAGAGACCCAGTACTTC. Translating gives CATGKGEETQYF.